This T cell receptor (beta chain) was identified during a study of T-cell reconstitution after alpha-beta-depleted transplantation in children. A library of TCRbeta sequences, prepared with unique molecular identifiers, was generated. TCRdb ran MiXCR on the PCR reads and lists one entry per CDR3 protein. The sample consists of about 400,000 distinct CDR3 sequences, roughly 21% of them appearing once. The CDR3 spans 18 residues. Germline trimming cut 0 bases from V and 0 bases from J; bases unmatched to any gene: 7. The V call is TRBV12-3 or TRBV12-4, the J call TRBJ2-1, with 8 bases identical to TRBD2. The source of this sequence is a human donor who donated a stem cell graft to a child with acute myeloid leukemia. Sequenced here: PBMCs from the stem cell graft donor, sampled from the stem cell graft. The chain's CDR3 is CASSLALSGSFSYNEQFF. In DNA form, the CDR3 reads TGTGCCAGCAGTTTAGCGCTAAGCGGGAGCTTCTCCTACAATGAGCAGTTCTTC.